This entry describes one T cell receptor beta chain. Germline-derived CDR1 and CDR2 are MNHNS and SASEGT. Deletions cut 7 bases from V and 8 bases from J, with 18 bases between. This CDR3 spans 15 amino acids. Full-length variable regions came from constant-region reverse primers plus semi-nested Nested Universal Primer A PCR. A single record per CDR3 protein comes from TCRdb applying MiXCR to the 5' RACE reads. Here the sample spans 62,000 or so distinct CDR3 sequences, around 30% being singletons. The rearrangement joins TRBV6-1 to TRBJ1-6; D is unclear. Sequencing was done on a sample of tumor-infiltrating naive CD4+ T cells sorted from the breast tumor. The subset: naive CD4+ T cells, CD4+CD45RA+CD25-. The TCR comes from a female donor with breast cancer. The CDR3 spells CASTELRPIDSPLHF. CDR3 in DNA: TGTGCCAGCACCGAACTCAGACCGATTGATTCACCCCTCCACTTT.